Following are 14 T cell receptor beta chains from one sample sequenced in a study of cytomegalovirus exposure and HLA in healthy donors. In the PCR, 60 Vbeta and 13 Jbeta primers were used. Generated by immunoSEQ multiplex PCR, the TCRdb table keeps only in-frame clones and is missing some. The data show roughly 120,000 clones, approximately 73% seen once. Sequencing was done on a sample of PBMCs. The receptors derive from a man aged 60 to 69 in good health and CMV-seropositive.

The chain is built from TRBV4-1 and TRBJ2-3, with D possibly being TRBD2 (7 bases). The CDR3 contains 14 residues. Trimming cost V 0 bases and J 9 bases, with 13 bases left between them. The germline V gene encodes CDR1 MGHRA and CDR2 YSYEKL. The CDR3 spells CASSQDRGGLTQYF. CDR3 DNA: TGCGCCAGCAGCCAAGATCGCGGGGGCCTAACGCAGTATTTT.

This clone was recorded only once. The junction departs from the called germline gene at one end, perhaps through a read error. The V call is TRBV29-1, the J call TRBJ2-7, with D perhaps TRBD2 (7 bases). Germline V lookup: CDR1 SQVTM, CDR2 ANQGSEA. The CDR3 spans 14 residues. Here the CDR3 DNA reads TGCAGCGTTGAAGACCGTAGCCCCGGGGGGCACCTACACTTC. Its translation: CSVEDRSPGGHLHF.

The genes are TRBV18 and TRBJ2-5, with TRBD1 as a possible D gene (6 bases). The CDR3 is 14 amino acids. V was cut by 4 bases and J by 3 bases, with 12 bases left in between. CDR1 and CDR2 from the germline V gene are KGHSH and LQKENI. This CDR3 reads CASSLLDSEETQYF. CDR3 DNA sequence: TGTGCCAGCTCACTCCTGGACAGCGAAGAGACCCAGTACTTC.

V usage is TRBV5-1 and J usage is TRBJ2-7; 12 bases match TRBD2. V shed 6 bases and J 4 bases; nucleotides not matched to a gene: 8. CDR1 SGHRS and CDR2 YFSETQ come from the germline V gene. The CDR3 is 15 amino acids. In DNA form, the CDR3 reads TGCGCCAGCACACGAACTAGCGGGGGGCCGTACGAGCAGTACTTC. It specifies CASTRTSGGPYEQYF.

The chain uses TRBV19 and TRBJ2-4, with 12 bases identical to TRBD2. Germline trimming cut 6 bases from V and 1 base from J; bases unmatched to any gene: 4. This CDR3 region has 16 residues. CDR1 is LNHDA, CDR2 SQIVND, per germline (reference sequence). The CDR3 loop reads CASSGGLAGAKNIQYF. The CDR3 nucleotides read TGTGCCAGTAGCGGCGGACTAGCGGGGGCCAAAAACATTCAGTACTTC.

This clone was picked up a small number of times. The chain recombines TRBV15 with TRBJ1-6, with 9 bases aligning to TRBD1. The V gene's germline CDR1 is LNHNV and CDR2 YYDKDF (reference sequence). The CDR3 has 17 amino acids. The V gene end was trimmed by 0 bases and the J gene end by 5 bases; junction bases not matched to a gene: 5. CDR3 residues: CATSRDLRDRDNSPLHF. CDR3 nucleotide sequence: TGTGCCACCAGCAGAGATTTGAGGGACAGGGATAATTCACCCCTCCACTTT. Full variable domain (outside the CDR3, taken from reference TRBV15 and TRBJ1-6): DAMVIQNPRYQVTQFGKPVTLSCSQTLNHNVMYWYQQKSSQAPKLLFHYYDKDFNNEADTPDNFQSRRPNTSFCFLDIRSPGLGDTAMYLCATSRDLRDRDNSPLHFGNGTRLTVT.

The chain links TRBV7-9 to TRBJ2-3; possible D gene TRBD1, 5 bases. Germline assignment: CDR1 SEHNR and CDR2 FQNEAQ (reference sequence). Trimming cost V 5 bases and J 6 bases, with 27 bases left between them. This CDR3 has 18 amino acids. The CDR3 reads CASSPLKDTGPGKDTQYF. DNA of the CDR3: TGTGCCAGCAGCCCCTTAAAAGACACCGGGCCAGGGAAGGATACGCAGTATTTT.

On this clone: The sample holds other DNA sequences that translate to the same CDR3. This chain connects TRBV25-1 to TRBJ2-1, with D possibly TRBD2 on 6 matching bases. The CDR3 is 18 residues long. Germline values: CDR1 MGHDK, CDR2 SYGVNS. Trimming pared 4 bases from V and 2 bases from J, leaving 21 bases between. The CDR3 region is CASSGSGRRPQTYNEQFF. Here the CDR3 DNA reads TGTGCCAGCAGTGGCTCCGGGAGACGGCCCCAAACCTACAATGAGCAGTTCTTC.

This clone has only a few counts. The CDR3, as DNA: TGCGCCAGCAGCCCTATACAAAGCGGGGGGGAGACCCAGTACTTC. Residues: CASSPIQSGGETQYF. V and J are TRBV5-1 and TRBJ2-5, with 9 bases fitting TRBD2. The CDR3 runs to 15 residues. J gave up 5 bases and V 4 bases, and 9 bases lay outside the gene matches. CDR1 is SGHRS and CDR2 is YFSETQ in the germline V gene.

This chain connects TRBV9 to TRBJ2-5, with 8 bases identical to TRBD2. This CDR3 has 16 amino acids. The V segment lost 0 bases and the J segment 4 bases; nucleotides outside the gene matches: 8. The germline gives CDR1 SGDLS, CDR2 YYNGEE. The CDR3 coding sequence is TGTGCCAGCAGCGTAGATGGTAGCGGGGAAGTAGAGACCCAGTACTTC. This translates into CASSVDGSGEVETQYF.

A few counts support this clone. The J gene is TRBJ2-3, the V gene TRBV10-3; TRBD2 might be the D (6 bases). CDR1 is ENHRY and CDR2 is SYGVKD in the germline V gene. The CDR3 is 15 residues long. The ends were cut back, 4 bases at V and 0 bases at J, with 11 bases in the middle. CDR3 sequence: CAISGAGISTDTQYF. CDR3 coding DNA: TGTGCCATCAGTGGTGCGGGGATCAGCACAGATACGCAGTATTTT.

The chain recombines TRBV6-5 with TRBJ2-1; D call uncertain. Germline values: CDR1 MNHEY, CDR2 SVGAGI. The V gene lost 0 bases and the J gene lost 10 bases, with 10 bases spanning the gap. The CDR3 totals 13 residues. The CDR3 protein is CASSYSIGFEQFF. DNA of the CDR3: TGTGCCAGCAGTTACTCGATTGGCTTCGAGCAGTTCTTC.

V is TRBV14 and J is TRBJ2-1, with a possible D match to TRBD1 (6 bases). Germline lookup yields CDR1 SGHDN and CDR2 FVKESK. Trimming shortened V by 4 bases and J by 0 bases, and 16 bases separated the two germline ends. CDR3 length: 17 residues. The CDR3 here is CASSPSTGFRSYNEQFF. The CDR3, as DNA: TGTGCCAGCAGCCCCTCCACAGGGTTCCGCTCCTACAATGAGCAGTTCTTC.

This clone was detected a few times. This chain uses TRBV7-9 with TRBJ1-1, with D perhaps TRBD1 (6 bases). With 4 bases removed from V and 0 bases from J, the gap between germline ends came to 15 bases. The CDR3 length is 16 residues. Germline CDR1 and CDR2: SEHNR and FQNEAQ (reference sequence). The CDR3 region is CASSSDRTSMNTEAFF. The DNA for the CDR3 is TGTGCCAGCAGCTCGGACAGAACATCCATGAACACTGAAGCTTTCTTT.